This T cell receptor (beta chain) stems from a study of shared clonotypes between healthy human individuals. Study-wide background: Every donor yielded three CD4 naive, three CD4 memory, two CD8 naive and one CD8 memory plate.

V trimming: 2 bases; J trimming: 3 bases; junction bases outside the gene matches: 8. This CDR3 contains 15 residues. CDR1 is SGHRS, CDR2 YFSETQ, per germline. Study conclusions and caveats: Large depth notwithstanding, sorted-subset sequencing proved incomplete by rarefaction.

Each subset's genomic DNA was split evenly across several immunoSEQ plates. Sequenced by immunoSEQ multiplex PCR; TCRdb stores in-frame clones only, minus some. The sample consists of about 2 million clones, roughly 94% of them appearing once. Naive CD8 cells comprised CD45RO-negative, CCR7-positively selected cells, excluding terminally differentiated effector memory CD45RA+ cells. As regards this clone: Its antigen is still unknown.

The receptor was derived from a man younger than 30 in good health. Input material: naive CD8+ T cells sorted from blood. The chain combines TRBV5-1 with TRBJ2-7; 7 bases are a match to TRBD1. CDR3 amino acids: CASSFGDSVDYEQYF. The CDR3 coding sequence is TGCGCCAGCAGCTTCGGGGACAGCGTGGACTACGAGCAGTACTTC.